The next 3 T cell receptor beta chains were all read from a single sample in a study of blood T cell repertoires in COVID-19. Assay used: immunoSEQ multiplex PCR; TCRdb lists only in-frame clones, some missing. The sample lists hundreds of thousands of clones; 65% to 90% were seen once. Sequenced sample: peripheral blood. The receptors here all came from an older woman with COVID-19, enrolled during active disease.

V usage is TRBV18 and J usage is TRBJ1-5, with D unclear. The CDR3 consists of 15 residues. The V gene's germline CDR1 is KGHSH and CDR2 LQKENI. Deletions cut 0 bases from V and 4 bases from J, with 10 bases between. CDR3: CASSPPLGENQPQHF. CDR3 nucleotides: TGTGCCAGCTCACCACCGCTCGGGGAGAATCAGCCCCAGCATTTT. The variable domain in full, with the rest retrieved from reference TRBV18 and TRBJ1-5, is NAGVMQNPRHLVRRRGQEARLRCSPMKGHSHVYWYRQLPEEGLKFMVYLQKENIIDESGMPKERFSAEFPKEGPSILRIQQVVRGDSAAYFCASSPPLGENQPQHFGDGTRLSIL.

In this sample, this clone turned up many times. The chain couples TRBV2 to TRBJ2-3; the match to TRBD2 covers 7 bases. V gave up 9 bases and J gave up 5 bases; unmatched junction bases: 11. The CDR3 extends over 14 amino acids. Germline V gene lookup returns CDR1 SNHLY and CDR2 FYNNEI. The CDR3 nucleotides read TGTGCCAGTACCCCGGGGGGTTGGGGAGATACGCAGTATTTT. As protein: CASTPGGWGDTQYF. Full variable domain (remainder filled in from reference TRBV2 and TRBJ2-3): EPEVTQTPSHQVTQMGQEVILRCVPISNHLYFYWYRQILGQKVEFLVSFYNNEISEKSEIFDDQFSVERPDGSNFTLKIRSTKLEDSAMYFCASTPGGWGDTQYFGPGTRLTVL.

This rearrangement joins TRBV7-9 to TRBJ1-2; D remains ambiguous. The CDR3 totals 12 residues. Germline V lookup: CDR1 SEHNR, CDR2 FQNEAQ (reference sequence). The ends were cut back, 4 bases at V and 2 bases at J, with 5 bases in the middle. The CDR3 reads CASSWQNYGYTF. CDR3 bases: TGTGCCAGCAGCTGGCAGAACTATGGCTACACCTTC.